This T cell receptor beta chain was recorded in a study of a mutant IDH1 vaccine in newly diagnosed glioma. Whole-study context: Vaccination followed radiotherapy alone by 4-6 weeks, or accompanied temozolomide cycles.

Study-level results: Among all patients, vaccine-induced immune responses occurred in 80% to 95%.

Time point specified: week 23, last vaccination. Every single dose of the vaccine, 300 ug of mutant IDH1 20-mer peptide, came with topical imiquimod. This CDR3 region has 14 residues. V gave up 1 base and J gave up 5 bases, with 12 bases separating them. Germline values: CDR1 LGHNA, CDR2 YSLEER. This table comes from immunoSEQ multiplex PCR, and its TCRdb copy is limited to in-frame clones, with some not included. This sample has over 55,000 clones, with about 81% found just once. In the case of this clone: Its matching antigen is unknown.

The sequences come from PBMCs, collected from a glioma patient whose treatment included an IDH1 peptide vaccine. This receptor was obtained from a middle-aged woman with glioma. Some clones in this sample may be carry-over from other donors' samples. This rearrangement joins TRBV4-3 to TRBJ2-7; D remains unclear. In DNA form, the CDR3 reads TGCGCCAGCAGCCAAGTCAGACGGTCCCACGAGCAGTACTTC. Amino acid sequence: CASSQVRRSHEQYF.